A single T cell receptor (beta chain) is shown here with its context. CDR3 length: 15 residues. CDR1 and CDR2 (germline): SGHTA, FQGTGA. V trimming: 5 bases; J trimming: 8 bases; junction bases outside the gene matches: 11. The PCR was carried out with 60 Vbeta primers and 13 Jbeta primers. TCRdb keeps only in-frame clones here, not all; method: immunoSEQ multiplex PCR. The repertoire has approximately 160,000 clones, about four fifths of them found once; the top ten carry under 5%. This sample was included in a study of cytomegalovirus exposure and HLA in healthy donors. The sample taken for sequencing was PBMCs. This chain uses TRBV7-3 with TRBJ2-1; the match to TRBD2 covers 8 bases. This clonotype originated in a girl aged 10 to 17 in good health and CMV-seropositive. The CDR3 DNA reads as TGTGCCAGCAGCCCATCCGGGGGGGCCACCCATGAGCAGTTCTTC. Protein: CASSPSGGATHEQFF.